This entry lists 29 T cell receptor beta chains sequenced from one sample in a study of early T cells in non-severe SARS-CoV-2 infection. Using its own MiXCR run on the 5' RACE reads, TCRdb lists one record per CDR3 protein. The profile shows some 66,000 distinct CDR3 sequences, over 10% of them singletons. Input material: whole blood. Receptor source: an adult who was a healthcare worker with PCR-confirmed SARS-CoV-2 infection or an uninfected control (not recorded which).

The rearrangement links TRBV7-9 to TRBJ2-1; D perhaps matches TRBD1 (5 bases). This CDR3 is 15 amino acids long. V gave up 1 base and J gave up 3 bases, with 10 bases separating them. Germline values: CDR1 SEHNR, CDR2 FQNEAQ (reference sequence). CDR3 sequence: CASSLVTGIYNEQFF. The CDR3 DNA sequence: TGTGCCAGCAGCTTAGTAACAGGAATCTACAATGAGCAGTTCTTC.

This clonotype has a handful of counts. The chain uses TRBV7-8 and TRBJ1-1, with D possibly being TRBD1 (5 bases). This CDR3 spans 16 amino acids. V was cut by 3 bases and J by 1 base, with 15 bases left in between. Germline assignment: CDR1 SGHVS and CDR2 FQNEAQ. CDR3 loop: CASSLKSQERNTEAFF. The CDR3 DNA sequence: TGTGCCAGCAGCTTGAAATCACAGGAGAGGAACACTGAAGCTTTCTTT.

The V gene is TRBV11-3, the J gene TRBJ2-7; no clear D. Germline-derived CDR1 and CDR2 are SGHNT and YENEEA. Trimming took 1 base from V and 4 from J, leaving 5 bases between them. This CDR3 has 12 residues. In DNA form, the CDR3 reads TGTGCCAGCAGCTTAGCGGAATACGAGCAGTACTTC. This codes for CASSLAEYEQYF.

This clonotype was counted between two and nine times. This chain joins TRBV6-5 and TRBJ2-7; TRBD2 matches 13 bases. Germline values: CDR1 MNHEY, CDR2 SVGAGI. The V segment lost 6 bases and the J segment 6 bases; nucleotides outside the gene matches: 2. This CDR3 is 13 amino acids long. Written as DNA, the CDR3 is TGTGCCAGCAGGACTAGCGGGGGGAGCGAGCAGTACTTC. Protein: CASRTSGGSEQYF.

The rearrangement links TRBV2 to TRBJ1-2; unclear D gene. The CDR3 is 12 amino acids. Germline assignment: CDR1 SNHLY and CDR2 FYNNEI. Trimming left V 5 bases short and J 5 bases short, with 9 bases between. The CDR3 region has the DNA TGTGCCAGCAGTCGAGGCGGATATGGCTACACCTTC. It specifies CASSRGGYGYTF.

This chain joins TRBV12-5 and TRBJ2-3; no firm D call. Germline assignment: CDR1 LGHNT and CDR2 FRNRAP. The CDR3 sequence is 11 residues long. The CDR3 bases are TGTGAGGGCCGGCGCACAGATACGCAGTATTTT. Translated, it gives CEGRRTDTQYF.

This clonotype was picked up many times. V and J are TRBV15 and TRBJ1-6; no firm D call. Germline V gene sequence: CDR1 LNHNV, CDR2 YYDKDF (reference sequence). V lost 1 base to trimming and J lost 9 bases, with 13 bases between them. CDR3 length equals 15 residues. As DNA, the CDR3 is TGTGCCACCAGCAGAGTGGCAGAAGGGAGTTCACCCCTCCACTTT. It specifies CATSRVAEGSSPLHF.

This clonotype came up once. The chain employs TRBV20-1 and TRBJ2-3, with D unclear. The V and J ends lost 1 base and 4 bases respectively, with 9 bases between them. CDR3 size: 13 residues. Germline V gene data show CDR1 as DFQATT and CDR2 as SNEGSKA (reference sequence). In DNA form, the CDR3 reads TGCAGTGCTAGAGTTAGTATCGCAGATACGCAGTATTTT. Translation gives CSARVSIADTQYF.

This clonotype was picked up many times. The rearrangement links TRBV29-1 to TRBJ2-2; D unresolved. V was cut by 0 bases and J by 7 bases, with 12 bases left in between. There are 14 residues in the CDR3. Germline assignment: CDR1 SQVTM and CDR2 ANQGSEA. The chain's CDR3 is CSVEELERYGELFF. CDR3 bases: TGCAGCGTTGAAGAGCTCGAACGATACGGGGAGCTGTTTTTT.

This clonotype appeared many times. V usage is TRBV6-2 or TRBV6-3 and J usage is TRBJ2-1; D is perhaps TRBD2 (5 bases). Trimming pared 0 bases from V and 8 bases from J, leaving 11 bases between. In germline, CDR1 is MNHEY, CDR2 SVGEGT. CDR3 length: 14 residues. The CDR3 spells CASSYSEAVHEQFF. CDR3 DNA: TGTGCCAGCAGTTACTCCGAAGCGGTCCATGAGCAGTTCTTC.

In the case of this clonotype: A junction boundary mismatches the germline segment, possibly from a read error. V gene TRBV7-2 combines with J gene TRBJ2-5; no firm D call. CDR3 length: 13 residues. Germline V gene data show CDR1 as SGHTA and CDR2 as FQGNSA. The CDR3 region is CACSLGLLGTQYF. CDR3 coding DNA: TGTGCCTGCAGCTTAGGTCTCTTGGGGACCCAGTACTTC. Full variable domain (remainder filled in from reference TRBV7-2 and TRBJ2-5): GAGVSQSPSNKVTEKGKDVELRCDPISGHTALYWYRQSLGQGLEFLIYFQGNSAPDKSGLPSDRFSAERTGGSVSTLTIQRTQQEDSAVYLCACSLGLLGTQYFGPGTRLLVL.

This clonotype was seen many times. The rearrangement joins TRBV29-1 to TRBJ2-7, with 8 bases aligning to TRBD2. Trimming cost V 7 bases and J 3 bases; bases outside gene matches: 5. The V gene's germline CDR1 is SQVTM and CDR2 ANQGSEA. CDR3 length equals 12 residues. The CDR3 loop is CSAGGANYEQYF. The DNA for the CDR3 is TGCAGCGCCGGGGGGGCGAACTACGAGCAGTACTTC.

This clonotype appeared a few times. J is TRBJ1-1 and V is TRBV15; perhaps TRBD1 as D (6 bases). V shed 8 bases and J shed 3 bases, with 13 bases lying between them. The CDR3 runs to 13 residues. Germline loops: CDR1 LNHNV, CDR2 YYDKDF (reference sequence). The CDR3 here is CATGTRGYTEAFF. In DNA form, the CDR3 reads TGTGCCACCGGTACCAGGGGCTACACTGAAGCTTTCTTT.

This clonotype has at least ten counts. The chain combines TRBV7-2 with TRBJ2-2; the D call may be TRBD1 or TRBD2 (6 bases each). This CDR3 is built from 13 residues. Germline CDR1 and CDR2: SGHTA and FQGNSA. Trimming took 1 base from V and 9 from J, leaving 9 bases between them. The CDR3 coding sequence is TGTGCCAGCAGCTTAGATCGGGGGCGGGAGCTGTTTTTT. It encodes CASSLDRGRELFF.

The table lists this clonotype with many counts. DNA for the CDR3: TGCAGTGCTTGGGGGCCGCTAGATACGCAGTATTTT. Its protein is CSAWGPLDTQYF. The chain combines TRBV20-1 with TRBJ2-3, with D perhaps TRBD1 (6 bases). V shed 5 bases and J shed 5 bases, with 11 bases lying between them. This CDR3 has 12 residues. Germline V gene data show CDR1 as DFQATT and CDR2 as SNEGSKA (reference sequence).

V is TRBV10-2 and J is TRBJ2-2; TRBD2 agrees at 7 bases. From germline, CDR1 is WSHSY and CDR2 SAAADI. V was pared by 8 bases and J by 4 bases, with 7 bases of the junction left unmatched. The CDR3 has 14 residues. For the CDR3, the DNA is TGCGCCAGCGGTCCGGGAGGTAGCACCGGGGAGCTGTTTTTT. Encoded protein: CASGPGGSTGELFF.

In its sample, this clonotype was seen many times. This chain connects TRBV11-2 to TRBJ2-1, with 7 bases aligning to TRBD1. The CDR3 is made up of 14 amino acids. Germline V gives CDR1 SGHAT, CDR2 FQNNGV. Trimming cost V 4 bases and J 3 bases; bases outside gene matches: 3. Here the CDR3 reads CASSWDRNYNEQFF. The CDR3 DNA sequence: TGTGCCAGCAGCTGGGACAGAAACTACAATGAGCAGTTCTTC.

The V call is TRBV24-1, the J call TRBJ2-1; TRBD2 agrees at 9 bases. This CDR3 has 14 amino acids. With 5 bases clipped from V and 9 bases from J, the junction kept 7 bases outside the gene matches. The V gene's germline CDR1 is KGHDR and CDR2 SFDVKD. The CDR3: CATSGGTSTVEQFF. As DNA, the CDR3 is TGTGCCACCAGTGGCGGGACTAGCACCGTTGAGCAGTTCTTC.

At least ten counts were recorded for this clonotype. This chain connects TRBV13 to TRBJ2-1, with TRBD1 as a possible D gene (5 bases). Trimming removed 1 base from V and 6 bases from J, with 10 bases in between. The CDR3 is 14 residues long. Germline CDR1 PRHDT, CDR2 FYEKMQ (reference sequence). The chain's CDR3 is CASSLAQGGNEQFF. CDR3 sequence (DNA): TGTGCCAGCAGCTTAGCGCAGGGTGGCAATGAGCAGTTCTTC.

This rearrangement joins TRBV5-1 to TRBJ2-1; a possible D gene is TRBD1 (6 bases). Germline V gene sequence: CDR1 SGHRS, CDR2 YFSETQ. The CDR3 has 11 amino acids. Trimming took off 4 bases at V and 8 bases at J, with 7 bases between the two ends. CDR3 loop: CASSTGYEQFF. In DNA form, the CDR3 reads TGCGCCAGCAGCACAGGGTATGAGCAGTTCTTC.

In its sample, this clonotype was seen many times. The chain uses TRBV14 and TRBJ2-1; D is unresolved. V was cut by 0 bases and J by 7 bases, with 10 bases left in between. The CDR3 sequence is 14 residues long. The V gene's germline CDR1 is SGHDN and CDR2 FVKESK. As DNA, the CDR3 is TGTGCCAGCAGCCAAGATCTTTACGGGAATGAGCAGTTCTTC. Encoded protein: CASSQDLYGNEQFF.

The CDR3: CASSHRSGRVAEQYF. The CDR3 region has the DNA TGTGCCAGCAGCCACCGTAGCGGGAGGGTCGCGGAGCAGTACTTC. The gene calls are TRBV3-1 and TRBJ2-7; 11 bases agree with TRBD2. V dropped 3 bases and J dropped 7; count of bases not matched to a gene: 8. The CDR3 extends over 15 amino acids. The germline V gene encodes CDR1 LGHDT and CDR2 YNNKEL (reference sequence).

This chain connects TRBV6-1 to TRBJ2-7; D is undetermined. Trimming pared 6 bases from V and 0 bases from J, leaving 9 bases between. The CDR3 is made up of 13 amino acids. Germline V lookup: CDR1 MNHNS, CDR2 SASEGT. The CDR3 reads CASSQTDSYEQYF. CDR3 in DNA: TGTGCCAGCAGCCAAACAGACTCCTACGAGCAGTACTTC.

The sample holds many counts of this clonotype. The V gene is TRBV7-9, the J gene TRBJ1-5; a weak D match, TRBD1 (5 bases). The V gene lost 5 bases and the J gene lost 0 bases, with 8 bases spanning the gap. The germline V gene has CDR1 SEHNR and CDR2 FQNEAQ (reference sequence). The CDR3 extends over 14 amino acids. The DNA for the CDR3 is TGTGCCAGCAGCCGAGACAGTAGCAATCAGCCCCAGCATTTT. Protein: CASSRDSSNQPQHF.

A few counts support this clonotype. The V gene is TRBV5-1, the J gene TRBJ1-5, with no clear D. There are 14 residues in the CDR3. Germline lookup yields CDR1 SGHRS and CDR2 YFSETQ. The V gene lost 2 bases and the J gene lost 7 bases, with 13 bases spanning the gap. The chain's CDR3 is CASSFGQDGQPQHF. DNA of the CDR3: TGCGCCAGCAGCTTTGGGCAGGACGGGCAGCCCCAGCATTTT.

Many counts were recorded for this clonotype. J is TRBJ2-1 and V is TRBV4-3, with D maybe TRBD2 (6 bases). Trimming took 8 bases from V and 3 from J, leaving 11 bases between them. This CDR3 spans 13 amino acids. Germline V gives CDR1 LGHNA, CDR2 YSLEER. The CDR3 bases are TGCGCCAGCTCTTTGGGGGGCTACAATGAGCAGTTCTTC. It specifies CASSLGGYNEQFF.

In this sample, this clonotype turned up a few times. The CDR3 coding sequence is TGTGCCTGGAGTCTACCCTCGGCGGGGTCTAAGACAGATACGCAGTATTTT. It is translated as CAWSLPSAGSKTDTQYF. J is TRBJ2-3 and V is TRBV30; a possible D gene is TRBD2 (6 bases). The germline V gene has CDR1 GTSNPN and CDR2 SVGIG (reference sequence). V dropped 2 bases and J dropped 3 bases, with 21 bases sitting between them. This CDR3 contains 17 residues.

This clonotype was recorded at least ten times. The CDR3 loop reads CASSLFGVAGGVAPNEQFF. The CDR3 nucleotides read TGTGCCAGCAGCCTGTTTGGAGTAGCGGGAGGAGTGGCCCCCAATGAGCAGTTCTTC. J is TRBJ2-1 and V is TRBV9; 10 bases fit TRBD2. Unmatched junction bases numbered 19, after V lost 4 bases and J lost 6 bases. Germline CDR1 and CDR2: SGDLS and YYNGEE. The CDR3 totals 19 residues.

This clonotype was counted ten times or more. The chain is built from TRBV7-9 and TRBJ2-7; the match to TRBD1 covers 7 bases. Germline CDR1 SEHNR, CDR2 FQNEAQ (reference sequence). J gave up 7 bases and V 5 bases, and 8 bases lay outside the gene matches. This CDR3 is built from 13 residues. The CDR3 reads CASSADRAAEQYF. Written as DNA, the CDR3 is TGTGCCAGCAGCGCTGACAGGGCGGCAGAGCAGTACTTC.